This TCR beta chain came from a study of blood T cell repertoires in COVID-19. About the research overall: The United States, Italy and Spain provided the acute and convalescent COVID-19 samples.

Trimming cost V 4 bases and J 0 bases; bases outside gene matches: 12. The CDR3 is made up of 19 amino acids. Germline V gives CDR1 SGHTA, CDR2 FQGNSA. Enrollment of patients from Seattle took place during active infection, with longitudinal follow-up. Under the authors' procedure: Estimates of nucleated cell counts were drawn from the amplification of reference gene primers. This table comes from immunoSEQ multiplex PCR, and its TCRdb copy is limited to in-frame clones, with some not included. Clonal size and the V and J genes are those of that table, whereas D and trimming came from the DNA. The table shows approximately 140,000 clones, with roughly 84% occurring only once.

Sequenced input: peripheral blood. The clonotype was recovered from a man aged 30 to 45 with COVID-19, enrolled during active disease. This sequence joins TRBV7-2 and TRBJ1-5; 10 bases agree with TRBD1. The CDR3 bases are TGTGCCAGCAGCTCGGGAGGGACAGGGGCCGGCCATAGCAATCAGCCCCAGCATTTT. This gives the protein CASSSGGTGAGHSNQPQHF.